This T cell receptor beta chain stems from a study of T cells in Graves' hyperthyroidism and ophthalmopathy. TCR beta CDR3 regions were amplified from RNA transcripts. During a first-round RT-PCR of the TCR CDR3, the HTBI primer set was used. Using its own MiXCR run on the multiplex PCR reads, TCRdb lists one record per CDR3 protein. This sample has a few hundred thousand distinct CDR3 sequences; 13% to 15% occur once, and the top ten carry about 14%. The CDR3 sequence is 14 residues long. The germline V and J ends were trimmed by 3 bases and 0 bases, with 5 bases remaining between them. From germline, CDR1 is LNHDA and CDR2 SQIVND (reference sequence). This clonotype occurred many times.

The V and J genes are TRBV19 and TRBJ2-2, with D hard to call. Source material: blood. This receptor was identified in a woman in her forties with Graves' hyperthyroidism. The CDR3 reads CASSIPPNTGELFF. The DNA for the CDR3 is TGTGCCAGTAGTATTCCCCCGAACACCGGGGAGCTGTTTTTT.